The rows below give T cell receptor beta chains drawn from one sample of a study of naive and memory T cell subsets. TCRdb used MiXCR to reprocess the 5' RACE reads, holding one entry per CDR3 protein. The sample lists 25,000 to 30,000 distinct CDR3 sequences, around a quarter occurring once. These receptors came from a female donor in good health. The CDR3 runs from the conserved cysteine through the conserved F or W. A D gene is named only where the DNA matches it firmly. Not all rows give a size; the values are once, few, many and, for expanded clones, a class.

D gene,clone size,J gene,V gene,CDR3 DNA,CDR3 protein
NA,NA,TRBJ2-1,TRBV7-9,TGTGCCAGCAGCTTAAGGAGAAATGAGCAGTTCTTC,CASSLRRNEQFF
NA,many,TRBJ2-3,TRBV20-1,TGCAGTGCTAGCGGGGCCACAGATACGCAGTATTTT,CSASGATDTQYF
TRBD1,many,TRBJ1-1,TRBV20-1,TGCAGTGCTAGACATGACAGGGTTAGTGAAGCTTTCTTT,CSARHDRVSEAFF
TRBD1,NA,TRBJ2-7,TRBV9,TGTGCCAGCAGCGCTGGGACAGGGCGGTCCAGGTACTTC,CASSAGTGRSRYF
TRBD1,few,TRBJ2-6,TRBV29-1,TGCAGCGCCTCGACAGGGACTGGGGCCAACGTCCTGACTTTC,CSASTGTGANVLTF
NA,few,TRBJ2-4,TRBV30,TGTGCCTGGAGTGTCGGGAGAAACATTCAGTACTTC,CAWSVGRNIQYF
NA,medium-sized,TRBJ2-3,TRBV7-9,TGTGCCAGCAGCTTAGGACGGGGGGATACGCAGTATTTT,CASSLGRGDTQYF
NA,once,TRBJ1-1,TRBV9,TGTGCCAGCAGCGTCGCCGGGCCTATGAACACTGAAGCTTTCTTT,CASSVAGPMNTEAFF
NA,medium-sized,TRBJ2-7,TRBV20-1,TGCAGTGCTAGAGATCAACTAGGTTTTGAGGGCAGAGCCTACGAGCAGTACTTC,CSARDQLGFEGRAYEQYF
TRBD1,few,TRBJ1-5,TRBV2,TGTGCCAGCGGGGGGACAGGACTGGGTAGCAATCAGCCCCAGCATTTT,CASGGTGLGSNQPQHF
NA,many,TRBJ1-5,TRBV18,TGTGCCAGCTCACTGGGGACACCAAGCAATCAGCCCCAGCATTTT,CASSLGTPSNQPQHF
NA,many,TRBJ1-1,TRBV7-9,TGTGCCAGCAGCTCCCTCTACGGAGAAGCTTTCTTT,CASSSLYGEAFF
NA,NA,TRBJ1-1,TRBV6-6,TGTGCCAGCAGTTACCACACAAACACTGAAGCTTTCTTT,CASSYHTNTEAFF
NA,many,TRBJ1-1,TRBV29-1,TGCAGCGTTAGGGGGAACACTGAAGCTTTCTTT,CSVRGNTEAFF
TRBD2,many,TRBJ2-1,TRBV7-3,TGTGCCAGCAGCATCCGCGGGGGGGCCTCCTACAATGAGCAGTTCTTC,CASSIRGGASYNEQFF
NA,NA,TRBJ2-3,TRBV13,TGTGCCAGCAGCGTACTAGTGGATACGCAGTATTTT,CASSVLVDTQYF
NA,many,TRBJ1-2,TRBV6-6,TGTGCCAGCAGTTACACAGGGCTTACTTTTTCGGATGGCTACACCTTC,CASSYTGLTFSDGYTF
TRBD1,few,TRBJ2-3,TRBV7-9,TGTGCCAGCAGCATGGGACAGCCCACAGATACGCAGTATTTT,CASSMGQPTDTQYF
NA,medium-sized,TRBJ2-1,TRBV3-1,TGTGCCAGCAGCCCCCAGAACAATGAGCAGTTCTTC,CASSPQNNEQFF
NA,many,TRBJ1-1,TRBV11-2,TGTGCCAGCAGCGGGGTGACTATGAACACTGAAGCTTTCTTT,CASSGVTMNTEAFF
NA,few,TRBJ2-1,TRBV6-4,TGTGCCAGCAGTACCGGGACAAGAAGCTCCTACAATGAGCAGTTCTTC,CASSTGTRSSYNEQFF
NA,many,TRBJ1-1,TRBV28,TGTGCCAGCAGTTTAAAGAAGGGGAACACTGAAGCTTTCTTT,CASSLKKGNTEAFF
TRBD2,many,TRBJ2-3,TRBV5-5,TGTGCCAGCAGCTTGAGGCCTAGCGGGGTGGCAGATACGCAGTATTTT,CASSLRPSGVADTQYF
TRBD2,many,TRBJ2-3,TRBV20-1,TGCAGTGCTCCAGCATTAGCGGGGTGGGGGCAGTATTTT,CSAPALAGWGQYF
NA,many,TRBJ1-6,TRBV5-5,TGTGCCAGCAGCTTGGAAGGGAGCTATAATTCACCCCTCCACTTT,CASSLEGSYNSPLHF
NA,many,TRBJ2-7,TRBV27,TGTGCCAGCAGTTTGGGGTCCGGGGTTGCCTACGAGCAGTACTTC,CASSLGSGVAYEQYF
NA,few,TRBJ1-3,TRBV20-1,TGCAGTGCTAGTACAGATCCAGGAAACACCATATATTTT,CSASTDPGNTIYF
NA,many,TRBJ1-5,TRBV6-6,TGTGCCAGCAGTTACCGAGACGATCAGCCCCAGCATTTT,CASSYRDDQPQHF
TRBD1,many,TRBJ2-7,TRBV29-1,TGCAGCGTCGGGGACAGGATCTACGAGCAGTACTTC,CSVGDRIYEQYF
TRBD1,NA,TRBJ2-1,TRBV5-1,TGCGCCAGCAGCTTGGCGGGACAGGGGGCCAATGAGCAGTTCTTC,CASSLAGQGANEQFF
NA,NA,TRBJ2-6,TRBV7-2,TGTGCCAGCAGCTTCCGGACTGGGGCCAACGTCCTGACTTTC,CASSFRTGANVLTF
NA,many,TRBJ2-3,TRBV29-1,TGCAGCGTTCACAGGGACACAGATACGCAGTATTTT,CSVHRDTDTQYF
TRBD1,many,TRBJ1-2,TRBV5-4,TGTGCCAGCAGCGTTTCCGGGACAGGGGCGCGGGGCTACACCTTC,CASSVSGTGARGYTF
NA,many,TRBJ1-5,TRBV5-5,TGTGCCAGCAGCTTGGGACAGTTCTACAATCAGCCCCAGCATTTT,CASSLGQFYNQPQHF
NA,many,TRBJ1-1,TRBV18,TGTGCCACTGGGGTGATGAACACTGAAGCTTTCTTT,CATGVMNTEAFF
TRBD2,NA,TRBJ2-1,TRBV18,TGTGCCAGCTCACCACCGACTAGCGGGGTTCGATACAATGAGCAGTTCTTC,CASSPPTSGVRYNEQFF
TRBD1,few,TRBJ1-2,TRBV7-8,TGTGCCAGCAGCCGGGGACAGCCCCTAAACAACTATGGCTACACCTTC,CASSRGQPLNNYGYTF
NA,many,TRBJ2-1,TRBV29-1,TGCAGCGTTGTGCCGCCTAATGAGCAGTTCTTC,CSVVPPNEQFF
NA,NA,TRBJ2-7,TRBV29-1,TGCAGCACTCTTGGAGGGAATGAGAACGAGCAGTACTTC,CSTLGGNENEQYF
NA,few,TRBJ2-3,TRBV20-1,TGCAGTGCCCTACCTACGGGACGGGGACCCACAGATACGCAGTATTTT,CSALPTGRGPTDTQYF
TRBD1,NA,TRBJ1-2,TRBV29-1,TGCAGCGTTGCTTCCCGACAGGGCGCCCCGACCTCCGGCTACACCTTC,CSVASRQGAPTSGYTF
NA,medium-sized,TRBJ2-7,TRBV28,TGTGCCAGCAAAGGAGTGGTGGGCTACGAGCAGTACTTC,CASKGVVGYEQYF
NA,many,TRBJ2-7,TRBV7-4,TGTGCCAGCAGCTTGAAGTACTTC,CASSLKYF
NA,many,TRBJ2-3,TRBV20-1,TGCAGTGCCGAGGACTCCACAGATACGCAGTATTTT,CSAEDSTDTQYF
NA,few,TRBJ2-7,TRBV29-1,TGCAGCGTTGAAGATCACCCGGGGGCGAAGCAGTACTTC,CSVEDHPGAKQYF
NA,many,TRBJ2-7,TRBV20-1,TGCAGTGCTAGAGACGGGACCTCCTACGAGCAGTACTTC,CSARDGTSYEQYF
TRBD2,medium-sized,TRBJ2-1,TRBV7-2,TGTGCCAGCAGCTCAAGAGCGGGAGCGCTCTACAATGAGCAGTTCTTC,CASSSRAGALYNEQFF